The 9 T cell receptor beta chains given below trace back to one sample, sequenced in a study of identifying expanded T cells in peripheral blood. The protocol was immunoSEQ multiplex PCR, while the TCRdb copy is restricted to in-frame clones and leaves out a portion. The data contain 100,000 or so clones, roughly 85% of them singletons. The sample comprised blood. Source of these receptors: a person between 18 and 69 years old in good health.

The V call is TRBV5-1, the J call TRBJ2-3; unclear D gene. Germline lookup yields CDR1 SGHRS and CDR2 YFSETQ. The CDR3 extends over 15 amino acids. Trimming left V 0 bases short and J 1 base short, with 9 bases between. CDR3 region: CASSLADRGTDTQYF. The CDR3 coding sequence is TGCGCCAGCAGCTTGGCGGATCGGGGCACAGATACGCAGTATTTT.

The genes are TRBV27 and TRBJ2-3, with D unresolved. This CDR3 is built from 14 residues. The V end lost 6 bases, the J end lost 3 bases, and 13 bases lay between the germline ends. Germline V gene sequence: CDR1 MNHEY, CDR2 SMNVEV (reference sequence). The CDR3 reads CASSHPDRTDTQYF. The CDR3 bases are TGTGCCAGCAGCCATCCTGATAGAACAGATACGCAGTATTTT.

The chain uses TRBV7-9 and TRBJ2-3; D is uncertain. Trimming took 5 bases from V and 4 from J, leaving 25 bases between them. Germline CDR1 SEHNR, CDR2 FQNEAQ (reference sequence). This CDR3 contains 18 residues. In DNA form, the CDR3 reads TGTGCCAGCAGCCGAGAACTGATATTCCCTCCCCAGCCAGATACGCAGTATTTT. Its translation: CASSRELIFPPQPDTQYF. Combining the CDR3 with reference TRBV7-9 and TRBJ2-3 gives the whole variable domain DTGVSQNPRHKITKRGQNVTFRCDPISEHNRLYWYRQTLGQGPEFLTYFQNEAQLEKSRLLSDRFSAERPKGSFSTLEIQRTEQGDSAMYLCASSRELIFPPQPDTQYFGPGTRLTVL.

V and J are TRBV13 and TRBJ2-7; no firm D call. The CDR3 consists of 11 residues. V was cut by 3 bases and J by 4 bases, with 4 bases left in between. Germline CDR1 is PRHDT and CDR2 is FYEKMQ (reference sequence). The CDR3 sequence is CASSFGYEQYF. In DNA, the CDR3 is TGTGCCAGCAGCTTCGGATACGAGCAGTACTTC.

This chain links TRBV6-5 with TRBJ1-5; D is uncertain. The CDR3 loop spans 13 amino acids. With 8 bases removed from V and 3 bases from J, the gap between germline ends came to 11 bases. From germline, CDR1 is MNHEY and CDR2 SVGAGI. CDR3 DNA sequence: TGTGCCAGCGGGGTGAGAAACAATCAGCCCCAGCATTTT. Protein sequence: CASGVRNNQPQHF.

This rearrangement joins TRBV6-5 to TRBJ2-7; 10 bases line up with TRBD1. Germline V lookup: CDR1 MNHEY, CDR2 SVGAGI. V was clipped by 0 bases and J by 1 base; unmatched bases: 3. The CDR3 extends over 16 amino acids. The CDR3 region is CASSYSWTGGSYEQYF. CDR3 DNA: TGTGCCAGCAGTTACTCTTGGACAGGGGGATCCTACGAGCAGTACTTC.

CDR3 nucleotides: TGTGCCAGCAGCTTTTGGTCCAGCACCGGGGAGCTGTTTTTT. It yields the protein CASSFWSSTGELFF. The chain uses TRBV7-2 and TRBJ2-2, with D uncertain. V lost 3 bases and J lost 4, with 9 bases in between. The CDR3 loop spans 14 amino acids. CDR1 and CDR2 from the germline V gene are SGHTA and FQGNSA.

This chain uses TRBV7-7 with TRBJ2-5; D unresolved. Germline CDR1 and CDR2: SSHAT and FNYEAQ (reference sequence). This CDR3 region has 14 residues. Trimming removed 1 base from V and 2 bases from J, with 8 bases in between. The CDR3 is CASSLVGRQETQYF. The DNA for the CDR3 is TGTGCCAGCAGCTTAGTGGGCAGACAAGAGACCCAGTACTTC.

The genes are TRBV5-6 and TRBJ1-2; D possibly corresponds to TRBD1 (5 bases). The CDR3 has 14 amino acids. Per germline, CDR1 SGHDT and CDR2 YYEEEE. The V gene lost 2 bases and the J gene lost 0 bases, with 8 bases spanning the gap. The CDR3 loop reads CASSFDRANYGYTF. The CDR3 DNA follows: TGTGCCAGCAGCTTTGACAGAGCTAACTATGGCTACACCTTC.